The sequence of this TCR beta chain was determined in a study of blood T cell repertoires in COVID-19. In the study overall: The samples span acute and convalescent COVID-19 from the United States, Italy and Spain. PBMCs, B-cell-depleted T cells, or T cells were the source of the cDNA or gDNA that made up the material.

Original analysis: It was from reference gene primer amplification that nucleated cell counts were estimated. TCRdb keeps only in-frame clones here, not all; method: immunoSEQ multiplex PCR. V, J and clone size were drawn from that table, and D and trimming were deduced from the DNA. This sample has about 150,000 clones, with roughly 89% found just once. This CDR3 contains 12 residues. Trimming stripped 5 bases from V and 8 bases from J, with 7 bases between. Per the germline V gene, CDR1 is SGHTA and CDR2 is FQGNSA. The sequenced sample consisted of peripheral blood. The chain has TRBV7-2 and TRBJ1-6, with a tentative D call TRBD1 (5 bases). This receptor was taken from a man between 50 and 59 years old with acute or convalescent COVID-19. The CDR3, as DNA: TGTGCCAGCAGCCGGGACTATTCACCCCTCCACTTT. Protein sequence: CASSRDYSPLHF.